What follows are 7 T cell receptor beta chains derived from one specimen sequenced in a study of regulatory T cells in long-lasting Graves disease (dated by TCRdb to about 2021). Library preparation employed multiplex PCR. Sequencing took place on an Illumina HiSeq 4000. TCR beta libraries were built with iRepertoire HTBI primers and Arm-PCR amplification of CDR3 regions. Using fastp trimming at Q25 and MiXCR clonotype assembly, TCRdb reanalyzed the public sequencing data and kept in-frame beta chains. Here each entry gathers all rows of one CDR3 protein and keeps the most common genes and DNA. This sample holds roughly 430,000 distinct CDR3 sequences; around 15% were observed only once. Of the sample, roughly 10% falls within the top ten clones. What the time point label conveys for this sample: newly diagnosed GD, antithyroid drugs for less than 3 months. RNA was extracted from PBMCs in TRIzol for both TCR sequencing and RNA sequencing.

These data were likewise used in another study, on T cells in Graves' hyperthyroidism and ophthalmopathy.

The sample in question was peripheral blood mononuclear cells (PBMCs), obtained at new diagnosis, from a patient treated with antithyroid drugs. These receptors all stem from a woman in her twenties or thirties with Graves disease. Donor details come from another sample of the same person, matched by shared clones.

This clonotype was seen ten or more times. The chain combines TRBV20-1 with TRBJ1-2; D not certain. Per the germline V gene, CDR1 is DFQATT and CDR2 is SNEGSKA (reference sequence). Trimming stripped 0 bases from V and 4 bases from J, with 9 bases between. The CDR3 has 13 amino acids. The CDR3 spells CSARDAIVYGYTF. CDR3 sequence (DNA): TGCAGTGCTAGAGACGCTATAGTCTATGGCTACACCTTC.

This clonotype was detected a few times. This chain uses TRBV5-1 with TRBJ2-2; D gene ambiguous. Trimming cost V 0 bases and J 0 bases, with 6 bases left between them. From germline, CDR1 is SGHRS and CDR2 YFSETQ. This CDR3 region has 15 residues. CDR3 protein: CASSLGVSNTGELFF. The DNA for the CDR3 is TGCGCCAGCAGCTTGGGAGTCTCGAACACCGGGGAGCTGTTTTTT.

The genes are TRBV20-1 and TRBJ2-7, with 10 bases that match TRBD2. CDR1 is DFQATT and CDR2 is SNEGSKA in the germline V gene (reference sequence). V lost 0 bases to trimming and J lost 6 bases; unmatched junction nucleotides: 20. This CDR3 region has 19 residues. CDR3: CSARDAASWEREGGREQYF. CDR3 coding DNA: TGCAGTGCTAGAGATGCCGCGAGTTGGGAGCGGGAGGGGGGTCGCGAGCAGTACTTC.

Many counts were recorded for this clonotype. This chain connects TRBV28 to TRBJ2-3, with D possibly TRBD2 on 6 matching bases. The J call may be mistaken, given a closer DNA end match to TRBJ2-5. Germline V CDR1 and CDR2: MDHEN, SYDVKM. CDR3 size: 12 residues. CDR3: CASSNPWGDQYF. In nucleotides, the CDR3 is TGTGCCAGCAGCAACCCGTGGGGGGACCAGTACTTC.

Turning to this clonotype: Because the CDR3 is missing its conserved closing phenylalanine or tryptophan, this is likely a read error. The chain recombines TRBV15 with TRBJ1-5, with D perhaps matching TRBD1 (5 bases). This CDR3 has 14 residues. V lost 2 bases, J lost 4 bases, and 9 bases lay in between. Germline V gene data show CDR1 as LNHNV and CDR2 as YYDKDF (reference sequence). The CDR3 coding sequence is TGTGCCACCAGCAGACAGGGAGGGAATCAGCCCCAGCATTCT. Its translation: CATSRQGGNQPQHS.

This clonotype was seen a single time. A much larger clone is a single base away; this may be a read error. Since the CDR3 does not end with the conserved phenylalanine or tryptophan, this likely comes from a read error. The J gene is TRBJ1-3, the V gene TRBV20-1; the D gene is possibly TRBD1 (5 bases). This CDR3 contains 13 residues. Per the germline V gene, CDR1 is DFQATT and CDR2 is SNEGSKA (reference sequence). The CDR3 DNA is TGCAGTGCAAGAGAGGGGTCGAGAAACACCATATATTTG. Translating gives CSAREGSRNTIYL.

The chain couples TRBV29-1 to TRBJ2-3, with TRBD2 matching 13 bases. V lost 4 bases to trimming and J lost 4 bases; unmatched junction nucleotides: 2. Germline CDR1 reads SQVTM; CDR2 reads ANQGSEA. The CDR3 totals 14 residues. The CDR3 coding sequence is TGCAGCGTTGTCGGACTAGCGGGGGCAGATACGCAGTATTTT. Protein sequence: CSVVGLAGADTQYF.